The 15 T cell receptor beta chains in this list originate from one sample, sequenced in a study of blood T cells in healthy people across ages. For the second PCR, which ran for roughly 7 to 11 cycles, a sample-barcoded 5' primer and a J-beta primer mix were used. TCRdb ran MiXCR on the 5' RACE reads and lists one entry per CDR3 protein. The table has fewer than 900,000 distinct CDR3 sequences, about 36% seen once. Sequencing was carried out using blood. The receptor source for this set is a man between 18 and 35 years old in good health.

This clonotype occurred once. This may stem from a read error, because a much larger clone lies one nucleotide away. The chain employs TRBV20-1 and TRBJ2-5; no firm D call. Trimming stripped 0 bases from V and 11 bases from J, with 22 bases between. The CDR3 has 15 residues. Germline V CDR1 and CDR2: DFQATT, SNEGSKA (reference sequence). DNA for the CDR3: TGCAGTGCTAGAGATCCAGGACGCCTGGGGAATGAGCAGTACTTC. Its protein product is CSARDPGRLGNEQYF.

This clonotype was found many times. The rearrangement joins TRBV11-2 to TRBJ2-3; tentative D call: TRBD2 (6 bases). V was pared by 6 bases and J by 5 bases, with 9 bases between. The germline CDR1 and CDR2 sequences are SGHAT and FQNNGV. The CDR3 is 12 amino acids. The CDR3 DNA sequence: TGTGCCAGCAGTCCTAGCGTAGATACGCAGTATTTT. It translates to CASSPSVDTQYF.

The chain has TRBV14 and TRBJ2-1; D is tentatively TRBD1 or TRBD2 (5 bases each). The germline CDR1 and CDR2 sequences are SGHDN and FVKESK. This CDR3 has 18 amino acids. The V end was cut by 0 bases, the J end by 3 bases, with 18 bases between. The CDR3: CASSQDLGTAYVYNEQFF. CDR3 DNA: TGTGCCAGCAGCCAAGATTTAGGGACCGCCTACGTCTACAATGAGCAGTTCTTC.

The chain combines TRBV29-1 with TRBJ2-1, with 10 bases matching TRBD2. The ends lost 2 bases at V and 9 bases at J; junction bases unmatched: 7. CDR3 length: 14 residues. Germline CDR1 is SQVTM and CDR2 is ANQGSEA. The CDR3 sequence: CSVELAGEGTEQFF. CDR3 coding DNA: TGCAGCGTTGAACTAGCGGGGGAAGGGACTGAGCAGTTCTTC.

This clonotype has just one count. The V gene is TRBV25-1, the J gene TRBJ2-3; 7 bases match TRBD2. CDR3 length: 15 residues. Germline CDR1 reads MGHDK; CDR2 reads SYGVNS. J gave up 3 bases and V 6 bases, and 9 bases lay outside the gene matches. CDR3 residues: CASSGGGALTDTQYF. CDR3 sequence (DNA): TGTGCCAGCAGCGGGGGAGGGGCGCTAACAGATACGCAGTATTTT.

The chain uses TRBV19 and TRBJ2-2, with TRBD1 matching over 11 bases. V was clipped by 7 bases and J by 5 bases; unmatched bases: 6. Germline loops: CDR1 LNHDA, CDR2 SQIVND (reference sequence). CDR3 length: 15 residues. The CDR3 sequence: CASTGGTGGTGELFF. Written as DNA, the CDR3 is TGTGCCAGTACTGGTGGGACAGGGGGTACCGGGGAGCTGTTTTTT.

This clonotype was found a few times. The V call is TRBV12-3 or TRBV12-4, the J call TRBJ2-7, with D unclear. Judging by the DNA end, TRBJ2-4 fits better; the J call may be wrong. The CDR3 loop spans 12 amino acids. The CDR3 region is CASRLQGHIQYF. DNA of the CDR3: TGTGCCAGCAGATTACAAGGGCACATTCAGTACTTC.

This clonotype was seen only a few times. The V call is TRBV4-3, the J call TRBJ1-6, with D hard to call. Germline V CDR1 and CDR2: LGHNA, YSLEER. V lost 4 bases to trimming and J lost 6 bases, with 13 bases between them. CDR3 length equals 15 residues. CDR3 coding DNA: TGCGCCAGCAGCCCAGATCCGAATAGTAATTCACCCCTCCACTTT. Translated, it gives CASSPDPNSNSPLHF.

Concerning this clonotype: It may be a read error: a sequence one base away is much more abundant. The chain has TRBV4-3 and TRBJ2-1, with TRBD2 matching over 7 bases. V shed 8 bases, J shed 4 bases, and the junction held 11 bases outside the gene matches. Germline V gene data show CDR1 as LGHNA and CDR2 as YSLEER. This CDR3 region has 15 residues. CDR3 DNA sequence: TGCGCCAGCCCGGCGGGGCTAGCGGAGTACAATGAGCAGTTCTTC. Amino acids: CASPAGLAEYNEQFF.

The CDR3 loop reads CASNLRGDGRTDTQYF. The CDR3 coding sequence is TGCGCCAGCAACCTAAGGGGGGACGGACGCACAGATACGCAGTATTTT. The chain uses TRBV4-3 and TRBJ2-3; tentatively, D is TRBD1 or TRBD2 (6 bases each). In germline, CDR1 is LGHNA, CDR2 YSLEER. This CDR3 is 16 amino acids long. Trimming shortened V by 7 bases and J by 1 base, and 18 bases separated the two germline ends.

This clonotype was found a few times. This sequence joins TRBV7-6 and TRBJ2-1; D remains unclear. The V gene's germline CDR1 is SGHVS and CDR2 FNYEAQ. The CDR3 contains 16 residues. V was trimmed by 5 bases and J by 0 bases, leaving 14 bases between them. The CDR3: CASSPEASSSYNEQFF. DNA of the CDR3: TGTGCCAGCAGCCCCGAGGCGTCAAGCTCCTACAATGAGCAGTTCTTC.

The V gene is TRBV12-3 or TRBV12-4, the J gene TRBJ1-2; D call uncertain. V lost 3 bases and J 0 bases, leaving 8 bases between the germline ends. The CDR3 runs 14 residues. The DNA for the CDR3 is TGTGCCAGCAGTTTCGGGGAGTCTAACTATGGCTACACCTTC. This translates into CASSFGESNYGYTF.

This chain connects TRBV12-3 or TRBV12-4 to TRBJ2-5; perhaps TRBD2 as D (5 bases). CDR3 size: 15 residues. V lost 5 bases to trimming and J lost 2 bases, with 15 bases between them. The DNA of the CDR3 is TGTGCCAGCAGTCCTTTTCGGGGTGGACAAGAGACCCAGTACTTC. This gives the protein CASSPFRGGQETQYF.

The V gene is TRBV6-5, the J gene TRBJ2-7, with 7 bases matching TRBD2. Looked up from germline, CDR1 is MNHEY and CDR2 is SVGAGI. Trimming cost V 6 bases and J 3 bases; bases outside gene matches: 11. CDR3 size: 15 residues. The CDR3 protein is CASRPSGTLGYEQYF. CDR3 sequence (DNA): TGTGCCAGCAGACCCAGCGGGACCCTTGGCTACGAGCAGTACTTC.

This clonotype was counted only a few times. V is TRBV18 and J is TRBJ2-3; tentative D call: TRBD1 (6 bases). Deletions cut 3 bases from V and 3 bases from J, with 13 bases between. The CDR3 contains 15 residues. Germline V gene lookup returns CDR1 KGHSH and CDR2 LQKENI. Written as DNA, the CDR3 is TGTGCCAGCTCACCGGGACACCGAGTGACAGATACGCAGTATTTT. As protein: CASSPGHRVTDTQYF.